The 15 T cell receptor beta chains below come from one sample, sequenced in a study of blood T cells in healthy people across ages. A J-beta primer mix and a sample-barcoded 5' primer were used in a second PCR of roughly 7 to 12 cycles. Via MiXCR, TCRdb re-called the 5' RACE reads, giving one row per CDR3 protein. The table has roughly 1.9 million distinct CDR3 sequences, about two fifths seen once. The sequenced sample consisted of blood. These receptors came from a human donor in good health.

This clonotype was found once. The rearrangement uses TRBV12-5 and TRBJ1-2; D is uncertain. Germline V gene lookup returns CDR1 LGHNT and CDR2 FRNRAP. V dropped 0 bases and J dropped 5 bases, with 10 bases sitting between them. The CDR3 is 14 amino acids. The CDR3 sequence is CASGLVPPQYGYTF. CDR3 DNA sequence: TGTGCTAGTGGTTTGGTACCCCCGCAGTATGGCTACACCTTC.

V usage is TRBV7-2 and J usage is TRBJ2-1; 7 bases fit TRBD1. Germline assignment: CDR1 SGHTA and CDR2 FQGNSA. With 0 bases clipped from V and 13 bases from J, the junction kept 12 bases outside the gene matches. This CDR3 spans 15 amino acids. In nucleotides, the CDR3 is TGTGCCAGCAGCTTAGCCGTCAGGGGGAAAGAGACCCAGTTCTTC. Amino acid sequence: CASSLAVRGKETQFF. Filled out from reference TRBV7-2 and TRBJ2-1, the complete variable domain reads GAGVSQSPSNKVTEKGKDVELRCDPISGHTALYWYRQSLGQGLEFLIYFQGNSAPDKSGLPSDRFSAERTGGSVSTLTIQRTQQEDSAVYLCASSLAVRGKETQFFGPGTRLTVL.

CDR3 amino acids: CAISAWDAGTDTQYF. CDR3 bases: TGTGCCATCAGTGCTTGGGACGCAGGCACAGATACGCAGTATTTT. This rearrangement joins TRBV10-3 to TRBJ2-3; D might be TRBD1 or TRBD2, each matching 5 bases. The CDR3 is 15 amino acids. V lost 4 bases and J lost 1, with 12 bases in between. Per the germline V gene, CDR1 is ENHRY and CDR2 is SYGVKD.

The rearrangement links TRBV14 to TRBJ2-7; no clear D gene. This CDR3 is 13 amino acids long. The germline CDR1 and CDR2 sequences are SGHDN and FVKESK. Trimming removed 0 bases from V and 9 bases from J, with 12 bases in between. The CDR3 spells CASSQDLGRGQYF. In nucleotides, the CDR3 is TGTGCCAGCAGCCAAGATTTAGGTAGAGGGCAGTACTTC.

This clonotype occurred many times. This chain connects TRBV6-2 or TRBV6-3 to TRBJ1-5; the D gene is possibly TRBD1 (5 bases). This CDR3 contains 14 residues. V lost 8 bases and J 2 bases, leaving 13 bases between the germline ends. Germline CDR1 is MNHEY and CDR2 is SVGEGT. This CDR3 reads CASCSGPGNQPQHF. The CDR3 DNA follows: TGTGCCAGCTGTTCAGGGCCCGGCAATCAGCCCCAGCATTTT.

This sequence joins TRBV20-1 and TRBJ2-1; D perhaps matches TRBD2 (5 bases). CDR1 and CDR2 from the germline V gene are DFQATT and SNEGSKA (reference sequence). The CDR3 sequence is 15 residues long. V was clipped by 7 bases and J by 2 bases, with 18 bases between them. CDR3 amino acids: CSVKSGWGPYNEQFF. Here the CDR3 DNA reads TGCAGTGTAAAGTCGGGGTGGGGTCCCTACAATGAGCAGTTCTTC.

V and J are TRBV20-1 and TRBJ2-6; 9 bases agree with TRBD1. Germline values: CDR1 DFQATT, CDR2 SNEGSKA (reference sequence). The CDR3 loop spans 18 amino acids. V gave up 1 base and J gave up 0 bases; unmatched junction bases: 7. CDR3 sequence (DNA): TGCAGTGCTAGAGCCGGGACAGGGACTTACTCTGGGGCCAACGTCCTGACTTTC. Translating gives CSARAGTGTYSGANVLTF.

The chain joins TRBV15 to TRBJ2-1; no clear D gene. CDR1 and CDR2 (germline): LNHNV, YYDKDF (reference sequence). Trimming took off 0 bases at V and 9 bases at J, with 12 bases between the two ends. This CDR3 comprises 14 residues. The CDR3 sequence is CATSRDFVFGEQFF. CDR3 nucleotides: TGTGCCACCAGCAGAGACTTCGTCTTCGGTGAGCAGTTCTTC.

The chain employs TRBV27 and TRBJ1-5; no definite D call. The germline V and J ends were trimmed by 6 bases and 0 bases, with 6 bases remaining between them. The CDR3 is made up of 13 amino acids. The germline V gene encodes CDR1 MNHEY and CDR2 SMNVEV (reference sequence). CDR3 in amino acids: CASRGHSNQPQHF. The CDR3 nucleotides are TGTGCCAGCAGGGGCCATAGCAATCAGCCCCAGCATTTT.

J is TRBJ2-7 and V is TRBV20-1; a possible D gene is TRBD2 (5 bases). CDR3 length: 16 amino acids. Trimming removed 2 bases from V and 6 bases from J, with 23 bases in between. Germline-derived CDR1 and CDR2 are DFQATT and SNEGSKA (reference sequence). CDR3 in amino acids: CSARPAEEGLVGEQYF. CDR3 DNA sequence: TGCAGTGCTAGACCCGCGGAGGAAGGTCTGGTGGGCGAGCAGTACTTC.

The gene calls are TRBV5-1 and TRBJ1-3; possible D gene TRBD1, 6 bases. This CDR3 comprises 13 residues. V was trimmed by 4 bases and J by 4 bases, leaving 9 bases between them. Germline V gene sequence: CDR1 SGHRS, CDR2 YFSETQ. The CDR3 sequence: CASSPGVGNTIYF. The CDR3 nucleotides read TGCGCCAGCAGCCCAGGGGTCGGAAACACCATATATTTT.

The chain employs TRBV28 and TRBJ1-2; the D gene is possibly TRBD1 (6 bases). Trimming shortened V by 7 bases and J by 7 bases, and 25 bases separated the two germline ends. The CDR3 spans 16 residues. The germline V gene encodes CDR1 MDHEN and CDR2 SYDVKM. The CDR3 nucleotides read TGTGCCAGCAAAAAACTCCCGGGGCGGGGGCATGGTGGCTACACCTTC. Its translation is CASKKLPGRGHGGYTF.

This clonotype was detected ten times or more. The chain joins TRBV7-2 to TRBJ2-7; 10 bases match TRBD1. The CDR3 has 15 residues. CDR1 and CDR2 (germline): SGHTA, FQGNSA. V was clipped by 5 bases and J by 2 bases; unmatched bases: 6. CDR3 residues: CASSLYGTGAYEQYF. As DNA, the CDR3 is TGTGCCAGCAGCCTCTACGGGACAGGGGCCTACGAGCAGTACTTC.

The chain employs TRBV30 and TRBJ2-2; D not resolved. Germline V gene data show CDR1 as GTSNPN and CDR2 as SVGIG (reference sequence). The length of the CDR3 is 12 residues. V was clipped by 4 bases and J by 4 bases, with 7 bases between them. CDR3 coding DNA: TGTGCCTGGACTATCGGCACCGGGGAGCTGTTTTTT. Protein product: CAWTIGTGELFF.

This clonotype appeared a few times. V and J are TRBV6-6 and TRBJ1-2; TRBD1 agrees at 8 bases. In germline, CDR1 is MNHNY, CDR2 SVGAGI (reference sequence). V was clipped by 6 bases and J by 0 bases; unmatched bases: 6. This CDR3 spans 15 amino acids. CDR3 nucleotides: TGTGCCAGCAGCCGACAGGGGAACTCTAACTATGGCTACACCTTC. This sequence encodes CASSRQGNSNYGYTF.